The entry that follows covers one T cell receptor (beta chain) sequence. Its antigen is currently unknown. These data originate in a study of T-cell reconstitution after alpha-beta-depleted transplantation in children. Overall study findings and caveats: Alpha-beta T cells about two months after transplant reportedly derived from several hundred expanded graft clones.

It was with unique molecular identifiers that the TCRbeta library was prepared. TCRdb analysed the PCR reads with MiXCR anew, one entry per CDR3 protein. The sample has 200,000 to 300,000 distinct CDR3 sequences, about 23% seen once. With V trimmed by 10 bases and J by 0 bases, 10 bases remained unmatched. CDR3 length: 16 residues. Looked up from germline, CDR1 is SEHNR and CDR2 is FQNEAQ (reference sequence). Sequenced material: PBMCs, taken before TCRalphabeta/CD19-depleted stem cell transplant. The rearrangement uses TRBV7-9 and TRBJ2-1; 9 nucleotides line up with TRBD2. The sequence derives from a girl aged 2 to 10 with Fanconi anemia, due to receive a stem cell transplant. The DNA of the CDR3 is TGTGCCACCCAAGGCCTAGCGGGAACCTCCTACAATGAGCAGTTCTTC. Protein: CATQGLAGTSYNEQFF.